Each of the 25 T cell receptor beta chains below was sequenced from the same sample in a study of blood T cell repertoires in COVID-19. Generated by immunoSEQ multiplex PCR, the TCRdb table keeps only in-frame clones and is missing some. This sample has 150,000 to 200,000 clones, with around 90% found just once. The specimen was peripheral blood. These receptor sequences come from a human donor in a cohort sampled during active COVID-19.

This chain uses TRBV7-9 with TRBJ2-2, with D tentatively TRBD2 (5 bases). With 5 bases removed from V and 3 bases from J, the gap between germline ends came to 7 bases. Germline V lookup: CDR1 SEHNR, CDR2 FQNEAQ (reference sequence). The CDR3 consists of 13 residues. CDR3 nucleotide sequence: TGTGCCAGCAGCCGGGAATACACCGGGGAGCTGTTTTTT. This translates into CASSREYTGELFF.

The chain recombines TRBV19 with TRBJ2-7; 7 nucleotides agree with TRBD1. The CDR3 extends over 14 amino acids. Germline CDR1 and CDR2: LNHDA and SQIVND (reference sequence). DNA for the CDR3: TGTGCAGCAGGCCCCGGCAGGGGGTCTTACGAGCAGTACTTC. It translates to CAAGPGRGSYEQYF.

This clone was counted a single time. The chain joins TRBV29-1 to TRBJ1-3; TRBD1 is a possible D gene (5 bases). The germline V and J ends were trimmed by 6 bases and 2 bases, with 11 bases remaining between them. This CDR3 has 13 residues. Per germline, CDR1 SQVTM and CDR2 ANQGSEA. The CDR3 here is CSVTTGAGNTIYF. CDR3 bases: TGCAGCGTAACAACAGGAGCTGGAAACACCATATATTTT.

A note on this clone: Other DNA sequences in the same sample also yield this CDR3. The chain combines TRBV28 with TRBJ2-7; 10 nucleotides line up with TRBD1. The CDR3 has 15 residues. Germline V gene lookup returns CDR1 MDHEN and CDR2 SYDVKM. Trimming at V came to 5 bases and at J to 2 bases, leaving 6 bases not matched to a gene. Here the CDR3 DNA reads TGTGCCAGCAGTCTGCCCGGACAGGGGGCCTACGAGCAGTACTTC. It is translated as CASSLPGQGAYEQYF.

This chain links TRBV27 with TRBJ2-7; 10 bases fit TRBD1. This CDR3 has 15 residues. Germline CDR1 reads MNHEY; CDR2 reads SMNVEV (reference sequence). V lost 8 bases to trimming and J lost 7 bases; unmatched junction nucleotides: 14. For the CDR3, the DNA is TGTGCCAGCGCTATGAGACAGGGGGCTCTGGGGGAGCAGTACTTC. Translating it yields CASAMRQGALGEQYF.

CDR3 sequence reads: CSACEADRIYSNQPQHF. The CDR3 DNA sequence: TGCAGTGCTTGTGAAGCGGACAGGATATATAGCAATCAGCCCCAGCATTTT. The chain links TRBV20-1 to TRBJ1-5; the match to TRBD1 covers 7 bases. The CDR3 is made up of 17 amino acids. The V and J ends lost 5 bases and 0 bases, in that order; junction bases with no gene match: 13. Germline CDR1 is DFQATT and CDR2 is SNEGSKA (reference sequence).

The chain employs TRBV5-1 and TRBJ1-2, with 9 positions matching TRBD1. With V trimmed by 3 bases and J by 2 bases, 2 bases remained unmatched. CDR1 SGHRS and CDR2 YFSETQ come from the germline V gene. This CDR3 is built from 14 residues. The CDR3 nucleotides are TGCGCCAGCAGCTCCGGGACAGGGAACTATGGCTACACCTTC. The encoded protein is CASSSGTGNYGYTF.

The chain carries TRBV28 and TRBJ1-2; 7 bases agree with TRBD1. The germline V gene encodes CDR1 MDHEN and CDR2 SYDVKM. After removal of 3 bases from V and 5 bases from J, the junction contained 9 bases not matched to a gene. The CDR3 has 15 amino acids. CDR3 sequence reads: CASSFPTGALYGYTF. The CDR3 DNA follows: TGTGCCAGCAGTTTTCCCACAGGGGCGCTTTATGGCTACACCTTC.

The chain joins TRBV5-1 to TRBJ1-1; 11 nucleotides line up with TRBD1. V trimming: 4 bases; J trimming: 4 bases; junction bases outside the gene matches: 0. Germline V gene data show CDR1 as SGHRS and CDR2 as YFSETQ. The CDR3 loop spans 13 amino acids. CDR3 nucleotide sequence: TGCGCCAGCAGCGGACAGGGGGCCACTGAAGCTTTCTTT. It translates to CASSGQGATEAFF.

The chain couples TRBV6-5 to TRBJ1-4; 8 bases line up with TRBD1. CDR3 length: 15 amino acids. Germline V lookup: CDR1 MNHEY, CDR2 SVGAGI. V lost 5 bases to trimming and J lost 4 bases; unmatched junction nucleotides: 6. The CDR3 bases are TGTGCCAGCAGTAGGGGACAGGCTTATAATGAAAAACTGTTTTTT. Its translation is CASSRGQAYNEKLFF.

This clone appeared once. The rearrangement joins TRBV1 to TRBJ1-6; the D call of TRBD1 is as the table states it, not checked on the DNA. TRBV1 is designated a pseudogene. The CDR3 sequence is 17 residues long. The CDR3 nucleotides read TGCACCAGCACGCCGGGGAAGGACAGGGGAGTCGGGTCACCCCTCCACTTT. This encodes CTSTPGKDRGVGSPLHF.

The J gene is TRBJ2-7, the V gene TRBV4-3; D not resolved. The CDR3 loop spans 15 amino acids. Germline V gene data show CDR1 as LGHNA and CDR2 as YSLEER. V was pared by 5 bases and J by 3 bases, with 17 bases between. The CDR3 sequence: CASSSALGPIYEQYF. The CDR3, as DNA: TGCGCCAGCAGCTCCGCGCTAGGCCCAATCTACGAGCAGTACTTC.

V and J are TRBV24-1 and TRBJ2-7, with 12 bases aligning to TRBD2. Looked up from germline, CDR1 is KGHDR and CDR2 is SFDVKD. V lost 5 bases, J lost 3 bases, and 7 bases stayed unmatched. The CDR3 length is 16 residues. CDR3 protein: CATSGTSGVSHYEQYF. The CDR3 nucleotides read TGTGCCACCAGTGGGACTAGCGGGGTGAGTCACTACGAGCAGTACTTC.

The count of this clone is one. The J gene is TRBJ1-1, the V gene TRBV2; TRBD1 might be the D (6 bases). CDR1 and CDR2 (germline): SNHLY, FYNNEI. V shed 7 bases and J shed 5 bases, with 14 bases lying between them. The length of the CDR3 is 13 residues. The CDR3 loop reads CASTGGGSTEAFF. The CDR3 region has the DNA TGTGCCAGCACGGGGGGCGGTAGTACTGAAGCTTTCTTT.

The chain combines TRBV4-1 with TRBJ2-3; D perhaps matches TRBD2 (6 bases). The ends were cut back, 0 bases at V and 4 bases at J, with 14 bases in the middle. Germline V gives CDR1 MGHRA, CDR2 YSYEKL. The CDR3 totals 16 residues. CDR3 in amino acids: CASSQEVGSSADTQYF. CDR3 bases: TGCGCCAGCAGCCAAGAGGTCGGGAGTAGCGCAGATACGCAGTATTTT.

The chain is built from TRBV28 and TRBJ2-7; D is perhaps TRBD1 (6 bases). Germline V gene data show CDR1 as MDHEN and CDR2 as SYDVKM. V was trimmed by 10 bases and J by 0 bases, leaving 16 bases between them. CDR3 length equals 14 residues. CDR3 protein: CATVTRGSSYEQYF. The CDR3 coding sequence is TGTGCCACCGTCACTAGGGGGTCCTCCTACGAGCAGTACTTC.

The chain couples TRBV5-1 to TRBJ2-1; TRBD2 matches at 7 bases. V dropped 5 bases and J dropped 4; count of bases not matched to a gene: 9. CDR1 is SGHRS and CDR2 is YFSETQ in the germline V gene. The CDR3 runs to 15 residues. CDR3 in DNA: TGCGCCAGCAGTCCCCTACGCGGGAGATACAATGAGCAGTTCTTC. Translating it yields CASSPLRGRYNEQFF.

V gene TRBV27 combines with J gene TRBJ2-6; D is uncertain. Trimming removed 8 bases from V and 2 bases from J, with 4 bases in between. Germline loops: CDR1 MNHEY, CDR2 SMNVEV (reference sequence). The CDR3 consists of 12 residues. CDR3 nucleotide sequence: TGTGCCAGCGGGCCTGGGGCCAACGTCCTGACTTTC. The encoded protein is CASGPGANVLTF.

This chain uses TRBV6-2 or TRBV6-3 with TRBJ1-2; 7 positions agree with TRBD1. V lost 0 bases and J lost 4; bases outside the gene matches: 2. This CDR3 has 14 residues. CDR1 and CDR2 from the germline V gene are MNHEY and SVGEGT. CDR3 amino acids: CASSYSSGGYGYTF. DNA of the CDR3: TGTGCCAGCAGTTACTCTTCAGGGGGCTATGGCTACACCTTC.

The chain combines TRBV28 with TRBJ1-2; tentatively, D is TRBD1 (6 bases). V was shortened by 1 base and J by 4 bases, with 7 bases between the two germline ends. The germline V gene has CDR1 MDHEN and CDR2 SYDVKM. The CDR3 sequence is 13 residues long. The DNA for the CDR3 is TGTGCCAGCAGTTTATTGGACAGCTATGGCTACACCTTC. This sequence encodes CASSLLDSYGYTF.

This chain links TRBV7-8 with TRBJ2-5, with 10 bases identical to TRBD1. Germline trimming cut 5 bases from V and 5 bases from J; bases unmatched to any gene: 2. The V gene's germline CDR1 is SGHVS and CDR2 FQNEAQ. The CDR3 totals 13 residues. CDR3 region: CASSGDRGETQYF. DNA for the CDR3: TGTGCCAGCAGCGGGGACAGGGGCGAGACCCAGTACTTC.

The rearrangement links TRBV29-1 to TRBJ1-2; 11 nucleotides agree with TRBD1. Germline CDR1 reads SQVTM; CDR2 reads ANQGSEA. The CDR3 is made up of 12 amino acids. Trimming removed 7 bases from V and 7 bases from J; junction bases left unmatched: 5. The CDR3 DNA reads as TGCAGCGCCCGGACAGGGGGCCCTGGCTACACCTTC. It translates to CSARTGGPGYTF. The variable domain in full, completed from reference TRBV29-1 and TRBJ1-2, reads SAVISQKPSRDICQRGTSLTIQCQVDSQVTMMFWYRQQPGQSLTLIATANQGSEATYESGFVIDKFPISRPNLTFSTLTVSNMSPEDSSIYLCSARTGGPGYTFGSGTRLTVV.

This clone was recorded only once. The V and J genes are TRBV21-1 and TRBJ1-2; TRBD1, the table's D call, lacks a check against the DNA. TRBV21-1 is listed as a pseudogene. This CDR3 region has 14 residues. The CDR3 sequence: CASSKSGQGYGYTF. The CDR3 DNA reads as TGTGCCAGCAGCAAATCCGGACAGGGCTATGGCTACACCTTC.

The rearrangement links TRBV9 to TRBJ1-4; 7 bases are shared with TRBD1. The CDR3 contains 17 residues. V shed 4 bases, J shed 5 bases, and the junction held 14 bases outside the gene matches. The germline V gene encodes CDR1 SGDLS and CDR2 YYNGEE. For the CDR3, the DNA is TGTGCCAGCAGCCCCGGAGAACGGACAGGCTTAAATGAAAAACTGTTTTTT. Translating gives CASSPGERTGLNEKLFF.

V usage is TRBV5-4 and J usage is TRBJ2-5, with D tentatively TRBD1 (5 bases). The CDR3 is made up of 13 amino acids. Per germline, CDR1 SGHNT and CDR2 YYREEE (reference sequence). The ends were cut back, 3 bases at V and 4 bases at J, with 10 bases in the middle. The CDR3 bases are TGTGCCAGCAGCTCCAGGGAAGGAGAGACCCAGTACTTC. Translated, it gives CASSSREGETQYF.